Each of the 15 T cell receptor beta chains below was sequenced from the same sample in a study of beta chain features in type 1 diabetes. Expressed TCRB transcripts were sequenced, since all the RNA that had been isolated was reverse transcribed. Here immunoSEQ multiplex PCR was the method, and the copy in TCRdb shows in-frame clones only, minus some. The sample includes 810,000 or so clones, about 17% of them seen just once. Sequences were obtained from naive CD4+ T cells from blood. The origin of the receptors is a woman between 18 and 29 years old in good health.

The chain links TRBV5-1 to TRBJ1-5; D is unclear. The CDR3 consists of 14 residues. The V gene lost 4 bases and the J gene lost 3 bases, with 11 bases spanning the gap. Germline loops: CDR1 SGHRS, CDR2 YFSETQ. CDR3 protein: CASSRGDTNQPQHF. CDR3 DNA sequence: TGCGCCAGCAGCCGGGGAGACACCAATCAGCCCCAGCATTTT.

CDR3: CASSLVPPGRVGETQYF. The CDR3 DNA sequence: TGTGCCAGCAGCTTGGTCCCCCCGGGAAGAGTAGGGGAGACCCAGTACTTC. This chain connects TRBV7-9 to TRBJ2-5, with D tentatively TRBD2 (5 bases). CDR3 length: 17 residues. Germline V CDR1 and CDR2: SEHNR, FQNEAQ (reference sequence). With 3 bases removed from V and 5 bases from J, the gap between germline ends came to 22 bases.

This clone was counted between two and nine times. CDR3 DNA: TGTGCCAGCACCTCCCCAGGGGAGCCCTACGAGCAGTACTTC. This encodes CASTSPGEPYEQYF. The chain is built from TRBV28 and TRBJ2-7, with D tentatively TRBD1 (6 bases). Germline V gene lookup returns CDR1 MDHEN and CDR2 SYDVKM. CDR3 length: 14 amino acids. Deletions cut 7 bases from V and 2 bases from J, with 15 bases between.

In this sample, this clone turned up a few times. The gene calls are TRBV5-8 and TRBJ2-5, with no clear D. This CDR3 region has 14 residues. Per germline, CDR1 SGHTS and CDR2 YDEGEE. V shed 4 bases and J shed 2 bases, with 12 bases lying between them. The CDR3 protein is CASSRAHPQETQYF. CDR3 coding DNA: TGTGCCAGCAGCCGTGCACATCCACAAGAGACCCAGTACTTC.

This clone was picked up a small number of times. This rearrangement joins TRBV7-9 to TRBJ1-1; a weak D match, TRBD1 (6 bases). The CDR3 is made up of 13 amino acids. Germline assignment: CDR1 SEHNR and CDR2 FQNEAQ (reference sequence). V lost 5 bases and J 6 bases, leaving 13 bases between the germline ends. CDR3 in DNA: TGTGCCAGCAGCCCGCAGGGGATGTCTGAAGCTTTCTTT. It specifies CASSPQGMSEAFF.

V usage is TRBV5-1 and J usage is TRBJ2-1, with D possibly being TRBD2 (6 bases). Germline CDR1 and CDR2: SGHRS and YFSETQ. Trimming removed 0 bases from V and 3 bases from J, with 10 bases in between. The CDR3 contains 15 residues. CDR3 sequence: CASSLAGGNYNEQFF. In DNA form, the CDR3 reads TGCGCCAGCAGCTTGGCCGGGGGTAACTACAATGAGCAGTTCTTC.

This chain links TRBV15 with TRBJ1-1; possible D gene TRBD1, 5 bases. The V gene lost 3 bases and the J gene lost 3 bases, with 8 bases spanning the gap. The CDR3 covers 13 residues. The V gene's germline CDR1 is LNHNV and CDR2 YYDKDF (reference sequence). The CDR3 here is CATSSRDYTEAFF. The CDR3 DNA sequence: TGTGCCACCAGCAGCAGGGATTACACTGAAGCTTTCTTT.

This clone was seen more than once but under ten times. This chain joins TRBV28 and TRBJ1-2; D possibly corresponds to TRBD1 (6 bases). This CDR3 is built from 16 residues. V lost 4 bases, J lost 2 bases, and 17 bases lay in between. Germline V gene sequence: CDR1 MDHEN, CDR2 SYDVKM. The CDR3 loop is CASSSRGAPLNYGYTF. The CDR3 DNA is TGTGCCAGCAGTTCGCGGGGGGCACCCCTCAACTATGGCTACACCTTC.

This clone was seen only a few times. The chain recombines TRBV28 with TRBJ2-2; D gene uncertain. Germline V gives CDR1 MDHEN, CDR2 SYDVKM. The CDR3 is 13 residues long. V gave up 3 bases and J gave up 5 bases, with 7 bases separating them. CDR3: CASSFPETGELFF. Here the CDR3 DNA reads TGTGCCAGCAGTTTCCCCGAGACCGGGGAGCTGTTTTTT.

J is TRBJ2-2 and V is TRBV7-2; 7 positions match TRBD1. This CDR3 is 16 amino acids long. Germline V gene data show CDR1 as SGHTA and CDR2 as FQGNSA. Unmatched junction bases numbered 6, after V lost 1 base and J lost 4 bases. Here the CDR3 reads CASSLGGRGSTGELFF. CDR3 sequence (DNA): TGTGCCAGCAGCTTAGGTGGCAGGGGGAGCACCGGGGAGCTGTTTTTT.

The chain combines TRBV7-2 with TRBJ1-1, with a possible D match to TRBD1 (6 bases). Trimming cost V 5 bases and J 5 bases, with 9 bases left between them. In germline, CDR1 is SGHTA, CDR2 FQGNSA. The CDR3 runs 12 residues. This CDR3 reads CASSPQGTEAFF. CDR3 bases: TGTGCCAGCAGCCCACAGGGAACTGAAGCTTTCTTT.

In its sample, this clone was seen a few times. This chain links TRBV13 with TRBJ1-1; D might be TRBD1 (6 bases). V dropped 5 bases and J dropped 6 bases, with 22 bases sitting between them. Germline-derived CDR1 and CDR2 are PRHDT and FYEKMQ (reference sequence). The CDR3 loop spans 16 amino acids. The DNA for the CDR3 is TGTGCCAGCAGCCCCCGGACAGTGGGATTTGGATCTGAAGCTTTCTTT. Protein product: CASSPRTVGFGSEAFF.

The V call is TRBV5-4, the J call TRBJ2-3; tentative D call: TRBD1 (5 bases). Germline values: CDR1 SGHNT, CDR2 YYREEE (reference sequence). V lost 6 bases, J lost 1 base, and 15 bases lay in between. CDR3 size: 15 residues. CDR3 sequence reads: CASTRWGRGTDTQYF. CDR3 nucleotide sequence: TGTGCCAGCACCCGATGGGGCCGGGGCACAGATACGCAGTATTTT. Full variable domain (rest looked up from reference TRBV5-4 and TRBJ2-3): ETGVTQSPTHLIKTRGQQVTLRCSSQSGHNTVSWYQQALGQGPQFIFQYYREEENGRGNFPPRFSGLQFPNYSSELNVNALELDDSALYLCASTRWGRGTDTQYFGPGTRLTVL.

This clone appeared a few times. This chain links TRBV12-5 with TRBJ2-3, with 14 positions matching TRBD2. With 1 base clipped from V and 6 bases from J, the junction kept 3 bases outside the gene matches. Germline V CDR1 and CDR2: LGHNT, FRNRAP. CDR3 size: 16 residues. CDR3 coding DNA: TGTGCTAGTGGTTTGGCCGGGACTAGCGGGAGTGATACGCAGTATTTT. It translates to CASGLAGTSGSDTQYF.

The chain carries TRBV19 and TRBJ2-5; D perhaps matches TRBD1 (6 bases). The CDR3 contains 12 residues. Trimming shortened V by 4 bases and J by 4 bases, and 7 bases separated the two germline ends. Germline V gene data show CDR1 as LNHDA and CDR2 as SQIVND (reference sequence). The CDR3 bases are TGTGCCAGTAGTAGGGGGCGAGAGACCCAGTACTTC. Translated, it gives CASSRGRETQYF. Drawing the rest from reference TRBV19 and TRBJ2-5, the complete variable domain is DGGITQSPKYLFRKEGQNVTLSCEQNLNHDAMYWYRQDPGQGLRLIYYSQIVNDFQKGDIAEGYSVSREKKESFPLTVTSAQKNPTAFYLCASSRGRETQYFGPGTRLLVL.